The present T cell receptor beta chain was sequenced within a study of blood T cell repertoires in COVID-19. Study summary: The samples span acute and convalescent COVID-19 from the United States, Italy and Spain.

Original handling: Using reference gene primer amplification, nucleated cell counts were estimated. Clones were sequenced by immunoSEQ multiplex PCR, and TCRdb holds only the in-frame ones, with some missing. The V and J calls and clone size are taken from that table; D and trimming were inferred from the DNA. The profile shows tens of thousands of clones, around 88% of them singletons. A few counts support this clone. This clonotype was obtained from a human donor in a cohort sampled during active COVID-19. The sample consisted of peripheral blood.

The CDR3 loop is CASSDGRGGQRGYTF. CDR3 in DNA: TGTGCCAGCAGTGATGGCCGGGGGGGGCAGCGCGGCTACACCTTC. The rearrangement links TRBV25-1 to TRBJ1-2; TRBD1 might be the D (6 bases). The germline V gene has CDR1 MGHDK and CDR2 SYGVNS. V was shortened by 3 bases and J by 8 bases, with 19 bases between the two germline ends. The CDR3 runs 15 residues.